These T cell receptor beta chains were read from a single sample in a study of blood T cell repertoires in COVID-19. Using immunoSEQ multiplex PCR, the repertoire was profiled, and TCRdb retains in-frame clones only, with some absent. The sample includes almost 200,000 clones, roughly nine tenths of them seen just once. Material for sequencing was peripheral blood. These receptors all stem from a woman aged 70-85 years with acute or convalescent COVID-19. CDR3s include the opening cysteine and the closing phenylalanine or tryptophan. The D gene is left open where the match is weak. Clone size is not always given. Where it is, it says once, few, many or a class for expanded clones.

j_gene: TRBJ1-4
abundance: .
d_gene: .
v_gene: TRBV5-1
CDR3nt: TGCGCCAGCAGTGGGGGCACTAATGAAAAACTGTTTTTT
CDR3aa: CASSGGTNEKLFF

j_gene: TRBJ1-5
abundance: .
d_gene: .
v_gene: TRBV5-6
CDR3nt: TGTGCCAGCAGCTTCCTAGCTAGCAATCAGCCCCAGCATTTT
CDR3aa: CASSFLASNQPQHF

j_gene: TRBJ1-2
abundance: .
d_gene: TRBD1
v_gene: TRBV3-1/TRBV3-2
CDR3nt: TGTGCCAGCAGCCAGGGACAGGGGGCTAACTATGGCTACACCTTC
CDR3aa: CASSQGQGANYGYTF

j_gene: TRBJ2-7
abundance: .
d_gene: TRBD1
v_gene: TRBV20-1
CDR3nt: TGCAGTGCTAGTGGGGGACAGGTATACGAGCAGTACTTC
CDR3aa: CSASGGQVYEQYF

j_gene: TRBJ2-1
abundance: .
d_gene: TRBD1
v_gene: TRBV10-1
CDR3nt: TGCGCCAGCGGGGGGACAGGGGTAGGGAATGAGCAGTTCTTC
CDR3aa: CASGGTGVGNEQFF

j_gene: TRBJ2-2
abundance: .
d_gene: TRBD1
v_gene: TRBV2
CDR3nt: TGTGCCAGCCGGGGACAGACTAACACCGGGGAGCTGTTTTTT
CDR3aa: CASRGQTNTGELFF

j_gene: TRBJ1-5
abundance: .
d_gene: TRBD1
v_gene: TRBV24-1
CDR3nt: TGTGCCACCAGTGATTTGGCCGACAGGGGACCCAATCAGCCCCAGCATTTT
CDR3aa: CATSDLADRGPNQPQHF

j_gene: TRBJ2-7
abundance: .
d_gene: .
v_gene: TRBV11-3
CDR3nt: TGTGCCAGCAGCCTTGGCAGGGGGAGGTACGAGCAGTACTTC
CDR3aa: CASSLGRGRYEQYF

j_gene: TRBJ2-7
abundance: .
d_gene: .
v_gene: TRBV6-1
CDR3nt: TGTGCCAGCAGTGAAAGGGAGCAGACCCGGCAGTACTTC
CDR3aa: CASSEREQTRQYF

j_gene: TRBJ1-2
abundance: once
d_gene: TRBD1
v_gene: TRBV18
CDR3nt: TGTGCCAGCTCACCACCTGAGACAGGGGCCCAGAGCAGTGGCTACACCTTC
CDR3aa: CASSPPETGAQSSGYTF

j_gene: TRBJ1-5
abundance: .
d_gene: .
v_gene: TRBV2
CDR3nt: TGTGCCAGCAGTGATAGGACTGGGGGCAATCAGCCCCAGCATTTT
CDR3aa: CASSDRTGGNQPQHF

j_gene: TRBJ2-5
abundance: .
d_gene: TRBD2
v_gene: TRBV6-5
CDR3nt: TGTGCCAGAAGAGGACTAGCGGGGGGGAAAGAGACCCAGTACTTC
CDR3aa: CARRGLAGGKETQYF

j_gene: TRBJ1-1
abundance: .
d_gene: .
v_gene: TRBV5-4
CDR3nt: TGTGCCAGCAGCTTTGACAGGAGGAACACTGAAGCTTTCTTT
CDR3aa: CASSFDRRNTEAFF

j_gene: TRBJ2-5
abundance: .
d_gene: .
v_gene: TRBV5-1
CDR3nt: TGCGCCACCACAAGCGGGACAAGCCAAGAGACCCAGTACTTC
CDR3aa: CATTSGTSQETQYF

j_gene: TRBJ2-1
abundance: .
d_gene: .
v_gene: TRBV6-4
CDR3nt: TGTGCCAGCAGTGCCAGGGAGGCTCGGCACAATGAGCAGTTCTTC
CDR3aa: CASSAREARHNEQFF

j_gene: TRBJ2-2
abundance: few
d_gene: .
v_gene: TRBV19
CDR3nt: TGTGCCAGTAGTATATCTGTCGTGGCCCACACCGGGGAGCTGTTTTTT
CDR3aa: CASSISVVAHTGELFF

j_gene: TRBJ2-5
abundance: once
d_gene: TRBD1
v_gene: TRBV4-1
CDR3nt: TGCGCCAGCAGCCAAGAGGGTCGGACAGGGGGTCGCCAAGAGACCCAGTACTTC
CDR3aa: CASSQEGRTGGRQETQYF

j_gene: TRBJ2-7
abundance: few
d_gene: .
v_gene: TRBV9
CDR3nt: TGTGCCAGCGGAGGTAGCTCCTACGAGCAGTACTTC
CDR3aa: CASGGSSYEQYF

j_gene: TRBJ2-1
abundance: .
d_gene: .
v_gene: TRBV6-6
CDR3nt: TGTGCCAGCAGTCCCGGGACACAACGAGGGGAGCAGTTCTTC
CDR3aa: CASSPGTQRGEQFF

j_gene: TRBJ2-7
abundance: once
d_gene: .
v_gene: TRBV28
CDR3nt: TGTGCCAGCAGTCAAGACAGCTCCTACGAGCAGTACTTC
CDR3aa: CASSQDSSYEQYF

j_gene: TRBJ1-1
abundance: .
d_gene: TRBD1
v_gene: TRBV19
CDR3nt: TGTGCCAGTATTCCGACAGGGAGGAACACTGAAGCTTTCTTT
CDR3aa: CASIPTGRNTEAFF

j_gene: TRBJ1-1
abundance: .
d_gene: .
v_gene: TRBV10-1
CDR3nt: TGCGCCAGCAGTGAGAGGCAGGGAAAGGGGCACACTGAAGCTTTCTTT
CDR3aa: CASSERQGKGHTEAFF

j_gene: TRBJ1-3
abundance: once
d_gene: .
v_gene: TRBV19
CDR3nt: TGTGCCAGTAGTACGGGGGATTCTGGAAACACCATATATTTT
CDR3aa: CASSTGDSGNTIYF

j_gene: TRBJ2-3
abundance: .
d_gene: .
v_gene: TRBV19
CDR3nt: TGTGCCAGCTCCACTGGGGGCCCAGATACGCAGTATTTT
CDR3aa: CASSTGGPDTQYF

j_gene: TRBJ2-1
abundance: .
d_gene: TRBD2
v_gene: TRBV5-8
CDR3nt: TGTGCCAGCAGCGCTAGCGGGAGAATCGATGAGCAGTTCTTC
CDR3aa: CASSASGRIDEQFF

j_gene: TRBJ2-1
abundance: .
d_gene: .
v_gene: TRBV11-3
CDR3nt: TGTGCCAGCAGCTTAGTCCTCTACAATGAGCAGTTCTTC
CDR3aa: CASSLVLYNEQFF

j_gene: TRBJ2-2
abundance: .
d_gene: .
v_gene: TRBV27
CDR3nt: TGTGCCAGCAGGACCAGTGGGCGGACTAGGGAGCTGTTTTTT
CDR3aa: CASRTSGRTRELFF

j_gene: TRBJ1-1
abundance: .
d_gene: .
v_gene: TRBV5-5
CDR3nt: TGTGCCAGCAGCTCCCGGGTGGCAGGACAGAACACTGAAGCTTTCTTT
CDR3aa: CASSSRVAGQNTEAFF

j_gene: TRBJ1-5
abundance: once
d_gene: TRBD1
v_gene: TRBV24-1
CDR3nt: TGTGCTACCTCCCCGGGACAGGGTTTCAATCAGCCCCAGCATTTT
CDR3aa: CATSPGQGFNQPQHF

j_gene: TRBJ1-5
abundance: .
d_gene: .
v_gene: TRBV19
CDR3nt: TGTGCCAGTAGTATAGTAGCGGGACGGGGTAGGAGCAATCAGCCCCAGCATTTT
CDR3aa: CASSIVAGRGRSNQPQHF

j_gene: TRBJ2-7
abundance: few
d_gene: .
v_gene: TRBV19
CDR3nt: TGTGCCAGTAGGGGGAAGGGACTGAACTCCTACGAGCAGTACTTC
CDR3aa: CASRGKGLNSYEQYF

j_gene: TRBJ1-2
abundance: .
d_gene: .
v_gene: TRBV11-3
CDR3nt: TGTGCCAGCAGCTTAGACAGGGAAGGCTACACCTTC
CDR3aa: CASSLDREGYTF

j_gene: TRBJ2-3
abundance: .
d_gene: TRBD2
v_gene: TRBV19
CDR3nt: TGTGCCAGTACCCCCGGGCAGGGAGGGTGGGCAACGCAGTATTTT
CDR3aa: CASTPGQGGWATQYF

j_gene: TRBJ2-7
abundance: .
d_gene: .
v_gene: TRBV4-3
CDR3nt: TGCGCCAGCAGCCGCCTGTCCGGAGACGAGCAGTACTTC
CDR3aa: CASSRLSGDEQYF

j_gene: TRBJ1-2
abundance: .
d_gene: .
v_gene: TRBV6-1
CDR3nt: TGTGCCAGCAGTGAAAGGGGATCTGGGAACTATGGCTACACCTTC
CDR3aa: CASSERGSGNYGYTF

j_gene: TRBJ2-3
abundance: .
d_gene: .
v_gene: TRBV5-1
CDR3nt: TGCGCCAGCAGCTACGGCGGGGGCTCACCAGATACGCAGTATTTT
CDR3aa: CASSYGGGSPDTQYF

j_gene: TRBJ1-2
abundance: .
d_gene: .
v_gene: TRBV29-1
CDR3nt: TGCAGCGTTTATGAGCTTGGTGGCTACACCTTC
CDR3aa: CSVYELGGYTF

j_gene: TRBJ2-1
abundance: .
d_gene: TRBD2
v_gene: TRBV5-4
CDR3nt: TGTGCCAGCAGTCCGACTGGGCGGGGGGCCTACAATGAGCAGTTCTTC
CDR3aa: CASSPTGRGAYNEQFF

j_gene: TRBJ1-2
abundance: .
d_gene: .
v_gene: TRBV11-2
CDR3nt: TGTGCCAGCAGCTTTCAGGGGACCAGTGGCTACACCTTC
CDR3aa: CASSFQGTSGYTF

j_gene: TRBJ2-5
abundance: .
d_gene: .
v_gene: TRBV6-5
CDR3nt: TGTGCCAGCAGTTCCCCTAGGGGGAGCTTGGTGACCCAGTACTTC
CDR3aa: CASSSPRGSLVTQYF

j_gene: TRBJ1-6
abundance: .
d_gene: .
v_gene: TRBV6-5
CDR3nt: TGTGCCAGCAGCCAAACCGGGAATTCACCCCTCCACTTT
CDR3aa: CASSQTGNSPLHF

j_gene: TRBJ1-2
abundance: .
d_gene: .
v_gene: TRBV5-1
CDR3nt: TGCGCCAGCAGCCCCGGGGTCCAGGGGCAGGGCGGCTACACCTTC
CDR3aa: CASSPGVQGQGGYTF

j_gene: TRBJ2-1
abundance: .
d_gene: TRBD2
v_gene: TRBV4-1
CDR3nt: TGCGCCAGCAGCCAAGTCGTCGGCGGGAGGCACTACAATGAGCAGTTCTTC
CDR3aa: CASSQVVGGRHYNEQFF

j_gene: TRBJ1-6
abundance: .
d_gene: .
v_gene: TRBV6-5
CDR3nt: TGTGCCAGCAGCCTCACGGGGATGAATTCACCCCTCCACTTT
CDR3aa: CASSLTGMNSPLHF

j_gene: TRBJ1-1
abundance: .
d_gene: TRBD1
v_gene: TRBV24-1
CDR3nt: TGTGCCACCAGTGAGACGGGACAGACGAACACTGAAGCTTTCTTT
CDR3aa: CATSETGQTNTEAFF

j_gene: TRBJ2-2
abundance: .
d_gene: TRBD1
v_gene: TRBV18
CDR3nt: TGTGCCAGCTCACTCATGGGGACAGGGTACACCGGGGAGCTGTTTTTT
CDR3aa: CASSLMGTGYTGELFF

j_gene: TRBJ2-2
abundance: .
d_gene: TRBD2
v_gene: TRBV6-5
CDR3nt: TGTGCCGGACAGCGGGGGGACTACACCGGGGAGCTGTTTTTT
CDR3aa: CAGQRGDYTGELFF

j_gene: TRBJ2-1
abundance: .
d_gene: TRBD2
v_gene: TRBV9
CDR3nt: TGTGCCAGCAGCGCACCTAGCGGGCAATACAATGAGCAGTTCTTC
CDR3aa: CASSAPSGQYNEQFF

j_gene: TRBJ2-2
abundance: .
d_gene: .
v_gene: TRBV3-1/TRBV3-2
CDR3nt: TGTGCCAGCAGCCAAAGCGGGAACACCGGGGAGCTGTTTTTT
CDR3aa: CASSQSGNTGELFF

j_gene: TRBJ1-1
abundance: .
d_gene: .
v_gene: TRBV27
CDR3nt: TGTGCCAGCAGGTTAGAGGGTTCGAACACTGAAGCTTTCTTT
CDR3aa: CASRLEGSNTEAFF

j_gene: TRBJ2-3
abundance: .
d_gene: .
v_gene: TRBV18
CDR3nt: TGTGCCAGCTCACCGGAGGGGCCTTACACAGATACGCAGTATTTT
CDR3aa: CASSPEGPYTDTQYF

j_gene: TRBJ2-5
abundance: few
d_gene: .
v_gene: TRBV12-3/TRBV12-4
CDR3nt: TGTGCCAGCAGCCCGACTAGTATGGAGACCCAGTACTTC
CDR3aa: CASSPTSMETQYF

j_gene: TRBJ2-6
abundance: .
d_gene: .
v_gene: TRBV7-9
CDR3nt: TGTGCCAGCAGCTTAGGGAGATTGGTGATCTCTGGGGCCAACGTCCTGACTTTC
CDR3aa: CASSLGRLVISGANVLTF

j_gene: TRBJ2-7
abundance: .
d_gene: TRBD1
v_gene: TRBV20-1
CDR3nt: TGCAGTGCTAGGGACAGGGGAGGCGAGTACTTC
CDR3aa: CSARDRGGEYF

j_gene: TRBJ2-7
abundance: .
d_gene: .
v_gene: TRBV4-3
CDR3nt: TGCGCCAGCAGCCAAGAGAGGACACCTTACTACGAGCAGTACTTC
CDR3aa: CASSQERTPYYEQYF

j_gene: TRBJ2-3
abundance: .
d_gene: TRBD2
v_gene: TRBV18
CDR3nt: TGTGCCAGCTCAAGCGGGAGGGAACATAGCGCAGATACGCAGTATTTT
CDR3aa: CASSSGREHSADTQYF

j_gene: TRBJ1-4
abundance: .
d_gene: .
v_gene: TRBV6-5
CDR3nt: TGTGCCAGCAGTTACTACGGACAGGAAAAACTGTTTTTT
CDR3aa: CASSYYGQEKLFF

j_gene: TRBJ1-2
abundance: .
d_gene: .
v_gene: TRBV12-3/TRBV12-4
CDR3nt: TGTGCCAGCAGTTTAGGGCCAGGGGATGGCTACACCTTC
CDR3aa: CASSLGPGDGYTF